This TCR beta chain is from a study of chemoradiotherapy in HPV16-positive cancers. V lost 2 bases to trimming and J lost 2 bases; unmatched junction nucleotides: 6. Germline V gene data show CDR1 as SNHLY and CDR2 as FYNNEI. The CDR3 runs to 16 residues. Over chemoradiotherapy, repertoires were sampled more than once. The repertoire was sequenced with immunoSEQ multiplex PCR; TCRdb's copy has only in-frame clones and lacks some. This table holds under 35,000 clones, more than 85% found once. This material consisted of blood, taken from a patient who underwent chemoradiotherapy. The gene calls are TRBV2 and TRBJ2-3; 8 bases agree with TRBD2. This TCR came from a human donor with HPV-associated anogenital cancer. CDR3 sequence: CASSEWAGGNTDTQYF. The CDR3 nucleotides read TGTGCCAGCAGTGAATGGGCGGGGGGCAACACAGATACGCAGTATTTT. Based on the CDR3 plus reference TRBV2 and TRBJ2-3, the full variable domain is EPEVTQTPSHQVTQMGQEVILRCVPISNHLYFYWYRQILGQKVEFLVSFYNNEISEKSEIFDDQFSVERPDGSNFTLKIRSTKLEDSAMYFCASSEWAGGNTDTQYFGPGTRLTVL.